This is a list of T cell receptor beta chains from one sample in a study of early T cells in non-severe SARS-CoV-2 infection. TCRdb called the 5' RACE reads again in MiXCR, with one record for every CDR3 protein. Of around 64,000 distinct CDR3 sequences listed, approximately 12% are singletons. The sequencing sample was made of whole blood. These receptors all stem from an adult who was a healthcare worker with PCR-confirmed SARS-CoV-2 infection or an uninfected control (not recorded which). Both conserved end residues are trimmed from each CDR3. Each record gives: CDR3 protein, clone size, V gene. Size values are once, few and many counts, or a class for expanded clones, and some rows have none.

CDR3aa: AISLGNEQF
abundance: many
v_gene: TRBV10-3

CDR3aa: ASSVSFSGNRNYEQY
abundance: many
v_gene: TRBV9

CDR3aa: ASSITWSVGEKLF
abundance: -
v_gene: TRBV19

CDR3aa: ASGSESPSYEQY
abundance: -
v_gene: TRBV6-5

CDR3aa: ASRGLYEQY
abundance: -
v_gene: TRBV12-3/TRBV12-4

CDR3aa: AGSVGRPSSYNEQF
abundance: many
v_gene: TRBV6-1

CDR3aa: AISRDRDIHEQY
abundance: -
v_gene: TRBV10-3

CDR3aa: SARQMTSGFSTQY
abundance: -
v_gene: TRBV20-1

CDR3aa: ASSQAAEKIHYEQY
abundance: many
v_gene: TRBV3-1

CDR3aa: ATKTGATTEAF
abundance: many
v_gene: TRBV12-3/TRBV12-4

CDR3aa: ASSFNPDFQPQH
abundance: many
v_gene: TRBV12-3/TRBV12-4

CDR3aa: ASSLTRANEKLF
abundance: -
v_gene: TRBV7-9

CDR3aa: ASSYTGVGEQY
abundance: -
v_gene: TRBV7-2

CDR3aa: SARDTGDNEQY
abundance: many
v_gene: TRBV20-1

CDR3aa: AISAGTGTSGRYSYEQY
abundance: -
v_gene: TRBV10-3

CDR3aa: ASSFQAGSSYNEQF
abundance: few
v_gene: TRBV5-5

CDR3aa: ASGTSGGKNIQY
abundance: -
v_gene: TRBV6-5

CDR3aa: SVVGRSNYGYT
abundance: -
v_gene: TRBV29-1

CDR3aa: ASTENGYEQY
abundance: many
v_gene: TRBV7-9

CDR3aa: SVEGPRGRSGELF
abundance: many
v_gene: TRBV29-1

CDR3aa: ASSAGIIAGGPDTQY
abundance: many
v_gene: TRBV11-2

CDR3aa: ASSLRTLGGETQY
abundance: few
v_gene: TRBV5-6

CDR3aa: ASSYSAHTRFTYEQY
abundance: -
v_gene: TRBV6-5

CDR3aa: ASNNVGNQPQH
abundance: -
v_gene: TRBV6-6

CDR3aa: ASSFPGASTDTQY
abundance: -
v_gene: TRBV5-1

CDR3aa: ASSLEPGASYEQY
abundance: many
v_gene: TRBV5-1

CDR3aa: SASFRLAGTDTQY
abundance: few
v_gene: TRBV20-1

CDR3aa: ASSYRTGYNEQF
abundance: many
v_gene: TRBV6-5

CDR3aa: AWINTNTHNEQF
abundance: many
v_gene: TRBV30